Only a few counts were recorded for the clone carrying this TCR beta chain. Its antigen is unidentified. This entry belongs to a study of T cells after yellow fever vaccination. Study-wide points: From the bulk population, abundant clonotypes could contaminate and appear within FACS-sorted repertoires. Clonotypes found in both CD4 and CD8 compartments made up a small share.

V was trimmed by 5 bases and J by 6 bases, leaving 14 bases between them. The CDR3 sequence is 13 residues long. In TCRdb, the 5' RACE reads were re-called with MiXCR into one record per CDR3 protein. The sample yields just under 600,000 distinct CDR3 sequences, around an eighth seen once. The TCR comes from a man aged 25 to 40 who received the YFV17D yellow fever vaccine. The J gene is TRBJ2-7, the V gene TRBV12-3 or TRBV12-4; D perhaps matches TRBD2 (6 bases). The sample consisted of PBMCs, taken on the day of the yellow fever booster vaccination. Here the CDR3 reads CASSHRLVSEQYF. CDR3 sequence (DNA): TGTGCCAGCAGTCACAGACTAGTCAGCGAGCAGTACTTC.